Reported below is one T cell receptor beta chain. Its antigen is not identified. The sample belongs to a study of T-cell memory formation after mild COVID-19. Study-wide results and caveats: The main location of contracting CD4+ clones was CM and EM, and that of contracting CD8+ clones was EMRA.

TCR alpha and TCR beta cDNA libraries carrying sample barcodes and UMIs were produced by 5'RACE using constant-segment primers. MiXCR, run by TCRdb on the 5' RACE reads, gives a single entry per CDR3 protein. The table lists about 600,000 distinct CDR3 sequences, about 22% of them singletons. This CDR3 contains 16 residues. The J segment lost 4 bases and the V segment lost 3 bases, leaving 7 bases of the junction unmatched. Germline CDR1 reads SGDLS; CDR2 reads YYNGEE. The chain carries TRBV9 and TRBJ2-1, with TRBD1 matching 10 bases. Specimen: PBMCs or a T cell subset sorted from them (not recorded which). The clonotype comes from an adult woman who had mild COVID-19 (a few samples of this study predate the infection). Cell type and time point are not known. The CDR3 spells CASSARGQGEYNEQFF. The CDR3 coding sequence is TGTGCCAGCAGCGCAAGAGGACAGGGGGAGTACAATGAGCAGTTCTTC.